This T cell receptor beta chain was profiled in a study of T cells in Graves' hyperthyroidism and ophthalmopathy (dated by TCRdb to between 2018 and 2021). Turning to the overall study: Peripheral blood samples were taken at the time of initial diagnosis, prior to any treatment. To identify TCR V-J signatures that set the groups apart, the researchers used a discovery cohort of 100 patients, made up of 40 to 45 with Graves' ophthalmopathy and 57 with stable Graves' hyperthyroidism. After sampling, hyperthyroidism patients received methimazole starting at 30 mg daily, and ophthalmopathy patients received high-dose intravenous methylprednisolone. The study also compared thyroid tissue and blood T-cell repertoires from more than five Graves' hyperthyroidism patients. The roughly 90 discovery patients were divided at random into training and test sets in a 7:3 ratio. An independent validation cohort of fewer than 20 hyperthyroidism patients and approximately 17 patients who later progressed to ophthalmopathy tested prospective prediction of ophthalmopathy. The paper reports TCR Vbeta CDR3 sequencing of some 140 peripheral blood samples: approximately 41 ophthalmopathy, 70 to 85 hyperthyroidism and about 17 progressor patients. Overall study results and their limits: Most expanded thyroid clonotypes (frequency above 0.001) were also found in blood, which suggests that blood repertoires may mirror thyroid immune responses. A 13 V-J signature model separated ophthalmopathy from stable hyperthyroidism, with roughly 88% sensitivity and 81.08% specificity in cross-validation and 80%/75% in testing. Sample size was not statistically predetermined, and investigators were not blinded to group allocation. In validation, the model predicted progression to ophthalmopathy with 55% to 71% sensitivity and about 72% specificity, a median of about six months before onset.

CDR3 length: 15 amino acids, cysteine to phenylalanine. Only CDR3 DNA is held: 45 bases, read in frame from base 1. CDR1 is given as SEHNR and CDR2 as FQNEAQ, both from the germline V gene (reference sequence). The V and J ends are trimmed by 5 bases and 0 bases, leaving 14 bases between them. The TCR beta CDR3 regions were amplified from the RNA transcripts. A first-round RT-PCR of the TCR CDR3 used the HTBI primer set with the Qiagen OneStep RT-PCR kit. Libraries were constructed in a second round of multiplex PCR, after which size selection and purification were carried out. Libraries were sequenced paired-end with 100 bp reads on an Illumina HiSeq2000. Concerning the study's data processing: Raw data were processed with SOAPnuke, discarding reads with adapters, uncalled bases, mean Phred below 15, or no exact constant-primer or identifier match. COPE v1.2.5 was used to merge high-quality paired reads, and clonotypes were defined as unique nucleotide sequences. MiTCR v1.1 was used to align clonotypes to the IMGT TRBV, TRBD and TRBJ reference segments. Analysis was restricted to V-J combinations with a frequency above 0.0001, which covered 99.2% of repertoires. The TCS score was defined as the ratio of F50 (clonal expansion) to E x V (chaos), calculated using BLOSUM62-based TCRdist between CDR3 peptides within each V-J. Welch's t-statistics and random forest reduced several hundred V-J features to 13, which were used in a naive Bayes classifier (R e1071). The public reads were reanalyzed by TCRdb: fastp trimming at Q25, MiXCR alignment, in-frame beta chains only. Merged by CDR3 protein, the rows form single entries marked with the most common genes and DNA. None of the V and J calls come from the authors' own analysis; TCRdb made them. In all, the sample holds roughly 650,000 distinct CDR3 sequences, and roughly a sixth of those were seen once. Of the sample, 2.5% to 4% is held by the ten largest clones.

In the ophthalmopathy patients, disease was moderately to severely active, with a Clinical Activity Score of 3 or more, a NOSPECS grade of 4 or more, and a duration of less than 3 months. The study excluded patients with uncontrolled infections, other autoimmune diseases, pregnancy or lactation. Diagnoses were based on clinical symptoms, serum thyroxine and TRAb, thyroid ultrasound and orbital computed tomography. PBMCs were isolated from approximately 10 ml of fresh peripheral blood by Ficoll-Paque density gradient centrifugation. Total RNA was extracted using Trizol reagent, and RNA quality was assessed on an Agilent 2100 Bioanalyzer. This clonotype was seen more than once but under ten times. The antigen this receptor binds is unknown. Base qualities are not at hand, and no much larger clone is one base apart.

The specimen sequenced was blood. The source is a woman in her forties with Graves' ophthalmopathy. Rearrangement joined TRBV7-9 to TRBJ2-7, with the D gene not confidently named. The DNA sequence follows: TGTGCCAGCAGCGCCGCTTACTTACTCTCCTACGAGCAGTACTTC. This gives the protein CASSAAYLLSYEQYF.